The 15 T cell receptor beta chains in this list originate from one sample, sequenced in a study of CD8+ T cells in alopecia areata. As for treatment: oral pan-JAK inhibitor, 5-10 mg twice daily. Extraction of RNA preceded its reverse transcription into cDNA, which served as the sequencing template. Profiled with immunoSEQ multiplex PCR; TCRdb holds only in-frame clones, not every one. The sample includes roughly 220,000 clones, approximately 38% of them seen just once. The specimen comprised CD4+ T cells sorted from blood, sampled at approximately week 30, from a patient treated with tofacitinib. These receptors all stem from a human donor with alopecia areata.

As to this clone: Other DNA sequences in the same sample also yield this CDR3. The chain is built from TRBV6-5 and TRBJ2-7; 9 positions match TRBD1. Germline CDR1 and CDR2: MNHEY and SVGAGI. CDR3 length: 14 residues. J was trimmed by 3 bases and V by 0 bases; bases with no gene match: 0. Here the CDR3 DNA reads TGTGCCAGCAGTTACTCGGACAGGGGCTACGAGCAGTACTTC. Its translation is CASSYSDRGYEQYF.

The sample holds a few counts of this clone. The chain joins TRBV4-1 to TRBJ2-1, with 12 bases lining up with TRBD2. Germline V gene data show CDR1 as MGHRA and CDR2 as YSYEKL. The CDR3 runs 15 residues. V shed 4 bases, J shed 8 bases, and the junction held 6 bases outside the gene matches. The CDR3 reads CASSRLAGERHEQFF. CDR3 sequence (DNA): TGCGCCAGCAGCCGACTAGCGGGAGAGAGACATGAGCAGTTCTTC.

This chain connects TRBV4-1 to TRBJ1-5; D remains ambiguous. Trimming left V 0 bases short and J 2 bases short, with 11 bases between. The CDR3 loop spans 16 amino acids. Germline CDR1 reads MGHRA; CDR2 reads YSYEKL. The CDR3 protein is CASSQDAQRGNQPQHF. The CDR3 coding sequence is TGCGCCAGCAGCCAAGATGCGCAAAGGGGCAATCAGCCCCAGCATTTT.

The sample holds a few counts of this clone. This chain uses TRBV27 with TRBJ2-7, with D hard to call. CDR3 length: 15 amino acids. Germline V gene sequence: CDR1 MNHEY, CDR2 SMNVEV (reference sequence). Deletions cut 3 bases from V and 5 bases from J, with 17 bases between. CDR3 bases: TGTGCCAGCAGTTTTCAGGCGGTCCAAAGGGACGAGCAGTACTTC. It is translated as CASSFQAVQRDEQYF.

At least ten counts were recorded for this clone. This rearrangement joins TRBV10-3 to TRBJ2-7, with TRBD2 identical over 11 bases. V shed 2 bases, J shed 4 bases, and the junction held 1 base outside the gene matches. Germline assignment: CDR1 ENHRY and CDR2 SYGVKD. The CDR3 length is 14 residues. The CDR3 protein is CAISETSGRYEQYF. CDR3 coding DNA: TGTGCCATCAGTGAGACTAGCGGGAGATACGAGCAGTACTTC.

In this sample, this clone turned up a few times. The chain joins TRBV6-5 to TRBJ1-5, with TRBD1 identical over 7 bases. With 6 bases clipped from V and 6 bases from J, the junction kept 8 bases outside the gene matches. The CDR3 totals 14 residues. Germline loops: CDR1 MNHEY, CDR2 SVGAGI. In DNA, the CDR3 is TGTGCCAGCAGAAGGACAGGCAGGGGTCAGCCCCAGCATTTT. Translation: CASRRTGRGQPQHF.

The chain carries TRBV18 and TRBJ2-1; D is undetermined. The CDR3 covers 15 residues. From germline, CDR1 is KGHSH and CDR2 LQKENI. V was cut by 3 bases and J by 1 base, with 10 bases left in between. The CDR3 region is CASSPNSGSYNEQFF. CDR3 nucleotides: TGTGCCAGCTCACCGAACTCCGGGTCCTACAATGAGCAGTTCTTC.

A few counts support this clone. V is TRBV29-1 and J is TRBJ1-4; 8 bases are a match to TRBD1. After removal of 5 bases from V and 7 bases from J, the junction contained 6 bases not matched to a gene. Per germline, CDR1 SQVTM and CDR2 ANQGSEA. The CDR3 covers 13 residues. The CDR3 DNA sequence: TGCAGCGTTCAGACAGGGGAAGGTGAAAAACTGTTTTTT. Translating it yields CSVQTGEGEKLFF.

The chain uses TRBV5-1 and TRBJ2-7, with D perhaps matching TRBD1 (6 bases). The CDR3 extends over 13 amino acids. Looked up from germline, CDR1 is SGHRS and CDR2 is YFSETQ. Trimming pared 0 bases from V and 12 bases from J, leaving 16 bases between. CDR3 DNA: TGCGCCAGCAGCTTGGACAGGGTGGCCATAACGTACTTC. Its protein is CASSLDRVAITYF.

The V gene is TRBV19, the J gene TRBJ2-2; possible D gene TRBD2, 6 bases. The V end was cut by 6 bases, the J end by 1 base, with 12 bases between. Germline assignment: CDR1 LNHDA and CDR2 SQIVND (reference sequence). The CDR3 extends over 15 amino acids. The CDR3 nucleotides read TGTGCCAGTAGACGGGACTCTTTGAACACCGGGGAGCTGTTTTTT. Residues: CASRRDSLNTGELFF.

This clone has only a few counts. J is TRBJ1-2 and V is TRBV30, with D maybe TRBD1 (6 bases). With 8 bases removed from V and 2 bases from J, the gap between germline ends came to 15 bases. The CDR3 covers 13 residues. From germline, CDR1 is GTSNPN and CDR2 SVGIG (reference sequence). The CDR3 DNA reads TGTGCCATACTGGGTAGGGGGAACTATGGCTACACCTTC. Its protein product is CAILGRGNYGYTF.

The rearrangement uses TRBV5-6 and TRBJ2-1, with D possibly being TRBD1 (6 bases). The ends were cut back, 3 bases at V and 3 bases at J, with 16 bases in the middle. Germline CDR1 is SGHDT and CDR2 is YYEEEE. The CDR3 runs 16 residues. CDR3: CASSSTGPAFYNEQFF. In DNA form, the CDR3 reads TGTGCCAGCAGCTCCACAGGGCCCGCTTTCTACAATGAGCAGTTCTTC.

This chain links TRBV4-1 with TRBJ2-4, with D possibly called TRBD1 or TRBD2 (5 bases each). Per the germline V gene, CDR1 is MGHRA and CDR2 is YSYEKL. With 6 bases removed from V and 0 bases from J, the gap between germline ends came to 6 bases. The CDR3 spans 13 residues. CDR3 coding DNA: TGCGCCAGCAGGGGGGTAGCCAAAAACATTCAGTACTTC. This codes for CASRGVAKNIQYF.

The chain employs TRBV5-4 and TRBJ2-1; D possibly matches TRBD1 or TRBD2 (6 bases each). The length of the CDR3 is 16 residues. From germline, CDR1 is SGHNT and CDR2 YYREEE (reference sequence). The V end was cut by 0 bases, the J end by 0 bases, with 10 bases between. This CDR3 is CASSLGGGSSYNEQFF. The CDR3 region has the DNA TGTGCCAGCAGCTTGGGAGGGGGGAGCTCCTACAATGAGCAGTTCTTC.

This clone was counted only a few times. The CDR3 DNA reads as TGTGCCTGGACAGTCGCCGGGGCCAACGTCCTGACTTTC. It encodes CAWTVAGANVLTF. The chain has TRBV30 and TRBJ2-6; D remains unclear. V lost 4 bases and J 4 bases, leaving 8 bases between the germline ends. CDR1 is GTSNPN and CDR2 is SVGIG in the germline V gene (reference sequence). The CDR3 is 13 amino acids.